Below are 27 T cell receptor beta chains sequenced from a single sample in a study of beta chain features in type 1 diabetes. Expressed TCRB transcripts were sequenced because the entire RNA isolate underwent reverse transcription. The data were produced by immunoSEQ multiplex PCR, yet TCRdb's version contains in-frame clones alone and is incomplete. This table holds fewer than 250,000 clones, 13% to 15% found once. The sample consisted of naive CD4+ T cells from blood. The receptors here all came from a woman aged 40 to 55 in good health.

This clone occurred a few times. The rearrangement links TRBV29-1 to TRBJ2-7, with no clear D. Trimming cost V 4 bases and J 0 bases, with 13 bases left between them. This CDR3 has 14 amino acids. Germline loops: CDR1 SQVTM, CDR2 ANQGSEA. The CDR3 reads CSVGGGSSSYEQYF. The CDR3 DNA reads as TGCAGCGTTGGAGGCGGTTCTAGCTCCTACGAGCAGTACTTC.

A few counts support this clone. J is TRBJ1-1 and V is TRBV7-2; TRBD1 aligns across 7 bases. This CDR3 is built from 13 residues. Looked up from germline, CDR1 is SGHTA and CDR2 is FQGNSA. V was clipped by 2 bases and J by 14 bases; unmatched bases: 11. CDR3 nucleotides: TGTGCCAGCAGCTTAAGCCTCCAGGGGGTAGACTTCTTT. It is translated as CASSLSLQGVDFF.

V and J are TRBV18 and TRBJ2-2; TRBD2 aligns across 8 bases. The V gene end was trimmed by 0 bases and the J gene end by 5 bases; junction bases not matched to a gene: 5. The CDR3 has 16 amino acids. Germline lookup yields CDR1 KGHSH and CDR2 LQKENI. The CDR3: CASSPPGLGTTGELFF. CDR3 bases: TGTGCCAGCTCACCACCGGGACTAGGTACGACCGGGGAGCTGTTTTTT.

This clone was observed many times. V is TRBV7-9 and J is TRBJ2-1; possibly TRBD1 for D (5 bases). The CDR3 has 14 residues. Germline V gives CDR1 SEHNR, CDR2 FQNEAQ (reference sequence). The V gene lost 3 bases and the J gene lost 5 bases, with 11 bases spanning the gap. Here the CDR3 reads CASSLRQFDNEQFF. In DNA, the CDR3 is TGTGCCAGCAGCTTGAGACAGTTCGACAATGAGCAGTTCTTC.

The chain recombines TRBV4-1 with TRBJ2-1; TRBD2 matches at 13 bases. The CDR3 has 15 amino acids. Germline CDR1 MGHRA, CDR2 YSYEKL. V shed 4 bases, J shed 8 bases, and the junction held 5 bases outside the gene matches. CDR3 amino acids: CASSLLAGGLDEQFF. The CDR3 nucleotides are TGCGCCAGCAGCCTACTAGCGGGGGGGTTAGATGAGCAGTTCTTC.

The V gene is TRBV18, the J gene TRBJ1-1; 7 bases fit TRBD1. The CDR3 loop spans 13 amino acids. V shed 5 bases, J shed 4 bases, and the junction held 4 bases outside the gene matches. Per the germline V gene, CDR1 is KGHSH and CDR2 is LQKENI. The CDR3 loop is CASSIQGSTEAFF. The CDR3 nucleotides read TGTGCCAGCTCAATACAGGGGAGCACTGAAGCTTTCTTT.

The sample holds a few counts of this clone. This chain uses TRBV10-3 with TRBJ1-3; TRBD1 agrees at 7 bases. V shed 5 bases and J 2 bases; nucleotides not matched to a gene: 3. CDR1 and CDR2 from the germline V gene are ENHRY and SYGVKD. The CDR3 length is 14 residues. CDR3 amino acids: CAISPGQAGNTIYF. DNA of the CDR3: TGTGCCATCAGTCCTGGACAGGCTGGAAACACCATATATTTT.

The V call is TRBV6-5, the J call TRBJ2-1; maybe TRBD2 (5 bases). The CDR3 is made up of 15 amino acids. Germline V lookup: CDR1 MNHEY, CDR2 SVGAGI. The V end lost 2 bases, the J end lost 8 bases, and 16 bases lay between the germline ends. CDR3 DNA: TGTGCCAGCAGTTACCGCGCGGTGCCGCGGGATGAGCAGTTCTTC. Amino acids: CASSYRAVPRDEQFF.

V is TRBV7-2 and J is TRBJ2-3; 8 bases are a match to TRBD2. Trimming took 5 bases from V and 4 from J; bases not matched to a gene: 17. The CDR3 is made up of 18 amino acids. Germline V lookup: CDR1 SGHTA, CDR2 FQGNSA. In DNA form, the CDR3 reads TGTGCCAGCAGCCTCACCAGCGGGGGACCCTTTCGGTCAGATACGCAGTATTTT. The encoded protein is CASSLTSGGPFRSDTQYF.

The chain links TRBV5-1 to TRBJ1-1, with a weak D call TRBD1 (6 bases). CDR1 and CDR2 from the germline V gene are SGHRS and YFSETQ. This CDR3 spans 13 amino acids. V lost 0 bases to trimming and J lost 6 bases, with 9 bases between them. Written as DNA, the CDR3 is TGCGCCAGCAGCTTGGCCGAGGGGGCTGAAGCTTTCTTT. Its translation: CASSLAEGAEAFF.

A few counts support this clone. The chain links TRBV7-9 to TRBJ1-4, with a possible D match to TRBD1 (6 bases). This CDR3 has 16 amino acids. The V and J ends lost 1 base and 2 bases respectively, with 11 bases between them. The germline V gene has CDR1 SEHNR and CDR2 FQNEAQ (reference sequence). The CDR3 DNA sequence: TGTGCCAGCAGCTTAGGCAACAGGGCTACTAATGAAAAACTGTTTTTT. Its translation is CASSLGNRATNEKLFF. Together with reference TRBV7-9 and TRBJ1-4, the CDR3 gives the full variable domain: DTGVSQNPRHKITKRGQNVTFRCDPISEHNRLYWYRQTLGQGPEFLTYFQNEAQLEKSRLLSDRFSAERPKGSFSTLEIQRTEQGDSAMYLCASSLGNRATNEKLFFGSGTQLSVL.

This rearrangement joins TRBV19 to TRBJ1-2, with 7 nucleotides matching TRBD1. The CDR3 consists of 14 residues. The germline V gene encodes CDR1 LNHDA and CDR2 SQIVND (reference sequence). The V gene end was trimmed by 7 bases and the J gene end by 4 bases; junction bases not matched to a gene: 9. The CDR3 protein is CASIQDRAGYGYTF. CDR3 sequence (DNA): TGTGCCAGTATCCAAGACAGGGCGGGCTATGGCTACACCTTC.

The rearrangement uses TRBV4-3 and TRBJ2-7; the match to TRBD1 covers 8 bases. The V segment lost 1 base and the J segment 2 bases; nucleotides outside the gene matches: 7. The CDR3 is 16 residues long. Germline loops: CDR1 LGHNA, CDR2 YSLEER. The CDR3 is CASSQATGTGTYEQYF. CDR3 coding DNA: TGCGCCAGCAGCCAAGCTACGGGGACAGGAACCTACGAGCAGTACTTC.

The sample holds one count of this clone. The V gene is TRBV6-4, the J gene TRBJ1-1; 7 bases fit TRBD1. V trimming: 2 bases; J trimming: 11 bases; junction bases outside the gene matches: 14. The CDR3 runs to 15 residues. Germline V CDR1 and CDR2: MRHNA, SNTAGT. The DNA of the CDR3 is TGTGCCAGCAGTGACCAGAAGACGGTACGAGGGGGCGCTTTCTTT. Translated: CASSDQKTVRGGAFF.

In this sample, this clone turned up a few times. The V gene is TRBV6-5, the J gene TRBJ2-7, with a possible D match to TRBD1 (6 bases). The V and J ends lost 3 bases and 4 bases respectively, with 19 bases between them. Germline CDR1 MNHEY, CDR2 SVGAGI. This CDR3 has 16 residues. This CDR3 reads CASSYSQAGDVYEQYF. CDR3 nucleotides: TGTGCCAGCAGTTATAGCCAAGCAGGGGATGTATACGAGCAGTACTTC.

The chain is built from TRBV4-1 and TRBJ2-2; 10 nucleotides line up with TRBD2. The ends lost 4 bases at V and 4 bases at J; junction bases unmatched: 6. This CDR3 is 16 amino acids long. CDR1 is MGHRA, CDR2 YSYEKL, per germline. The CDR3 region has the DNA TGCGCCAGCAGCCTCGTCGAGCGGGGGGGCACCGGGGAGCTGTTTTTT. Amino acids: CASSLVERGGTGELFF.

This clone has just a few counts. CDR3 amino acids: CASSAHRLAETQYF. The DNA for the CDR3 is TGTGCCAGCAGTGCCCACCGACTAGCAGAGACCCAGTACTTC. V gene TRBV27 combines with J gene TRBJ2-5, with 7 bases aligning to TRBD2. The CDR3 extends over 14 amino acids. Germline lookup yields CDR1 MNHEY and CDR2 SMNVEV (reference sequence). The ends lost 5 bases at V and 4 bases at J; junction bases unmatched: 7.

A few counts support this clone. The rearrangement uses TRBV2 and TRBJ1-1; tentatively, D is TRBD1 (5 bases). The germline V and J ends were trimmed by 7 bases and 1 base, with 10 bases remaining between them. This CDR3 spans 13 amino acids. Germline V gene lookup returns CDR1 SNHLY and CDR2 FYNNEI. The CDR3 DNA sequence: TGTGCCAGCACGTGGGGGGAGAACACTGAAGCTTTCTTT. It is translated as CASTWGENTEAFF.

This clone was detected a few times. The CDR3 nucleotides are TGTGCCAGCAGATACAGGGTCCTCTCCTACGAGCAGTACTTC. As protein: CASRYRVLSYEQYF. The chain links TRBV11-1 to TRBJ2-7; tentatively, D is TRBD1 (6 bases). The CDR3 has 14 amino acids. Trimming cost V 6 bases and J 0 bases, with 12 bases left between them. The germline V gene encodes CDR1 SGHAT and CDR2 FQDESV (reference sequence).

This clone came up a few times. This chain joins TRBV7-2 and TRBJ2-3, with 13 nucleotides matching TRBD2. V trimming: 5 bases; J trimming: 1 base; junction bases outside the gene matches: 9. Germline V CDR1 and CDR2: SGHTA, FQGNSA. This CDR3 has 18 residues. CDR3: CASSPPGLAGPGTDTQYF. CDR3 DNA: TGTGCCAGCAGCCCGCCGGGACTAGCGGGGCCCGGCACAGATACGCAGTATTTT.

There are a few counts of this clone. J is TRBJ2-5 and V is TRBV6-6; 14 nucleotides align to TRBD2. CDR3 length: 16 amino acids. From germline, CDR1 is MNHNY and CDR2 SVGAGI (reference sequence). Trimming at V came to 4 bases and at J to 0 bases, leaving 1 base not matched to a gene. The chain's CDR3 is CASSSGLAGDQETQYF. CDR3 sequence (DNA): TGTGCCAGCAGTTCGGGACTAGCGGGGGACCAAGAGACCCAGTACTTC.

The chain employs TRBV7-8 and TRBJ1-2; TRBD1 aligns across 7 bases. The CDR3 length is 13 residues. Trimming took 7 bases from V and 1 from J; bases not matched to a gene: 3. Per germline, CDR1 SGHVS and CDR2 FQNEAQ. The chain's CDR3 is CASTDRDNYGYTF. The CDR3 DNA follows: TGTGCCAGCACCGACAGGGATAACTATGGCTACACCTTC.

This clone was seen a handful of times. CDR3 DNA: TGTGCCAGCAGCCCGGTAACAATGGACAGGTCCTATGGCTACACCTTC. Its translation: CASSPVTMDRSYGYTF. The chain employs TRBV7-2 and TRBJ1-2, with TRBD1 matching over 7 bases. V lost 5 bases and J lost 4; bases outside the gene matches: 13. This CDR3 spans 16 amino acids. The germline CDR1 and CDR2 sequences are SGHTA and FQGNSA.

The chain links TRBV5-4 to TRBJ2-1; D is unclear. CDR3 length: 14 residues. Germline CDR1 is SGHNT and CDR2 is YYREEE (reference sequence). The V gene lost 4 bases and the J gene lost 5 bases, with 13 bases spanning the gap. CDR3 in amino acids: CASSLVYSNNEQFF. CDR3 bases: TGTGCCAGCAGCCTCGTGTACAGTAACAATGAGCAGTTCTTC.

This clone has just a few counts. The V gene is TRBV7-2, the J gene TRBJ2-1, with no clear D. The ends were cut back, 1 base at V and 3 bases at J, with 10 bases in the middle. Germline V gene lookup returns CDR1 SGHTA and CDR2 FQGNSA. The CDR3 runs to 15 residues. Here the CDR3 reads CASSLVGAGYNEQFF. CDR3 sequence (DNA): TGTGCCAGCAGCTTAGTTGGCGCAGGCTACAATGAGCAGTTCTTC.

This clone was seen more than once but under ten times. The chain couples TRBV11-2 to TRBJ2-5; D is perhaps TRBD1 (5 bases). CDR3 size: 14 residues. V lost 5 bases and J 4 bases, leaving 14 bases between the germline ends. In germline, CDR1 is SGHAT, CDR2 FQNNGV. The CDR3 DNA sequence: TGTGCCAGCAGCAACCCCCAAAGGGGAGAGACCCAGTACTTC. This gives the protein CASSNPQRGETQYF.

This clone was observed a few times. The gene calls are TRBV5-1 and TRBJ2-2; maybe TRBD1 (5 bases). In germline, CDR1 is SGHRS, CDR2 YFSETQ. This CDR3 has 15 amino acids. V lost 2 bases to trimming and J lost 3 bases, with 11 bases between them. This chain's CDR3 is CASSFFGADTGELFF. CDR3 DNA sequence: TGCGCCAGCAGCTTTTTTGGGGCGGACACCGGGGAGCTGTTTTTT.